This section outlines one T cell receptor (beta chain) sequence together with its context. The antigen is unknown. Primers: 60 Vbeta forward and 13 Jbeta reverse. TCRdb's table, derived via immunoSEQ multiplex PCR, lists solely in-frame clones and lacks some. The table shows under 200,000 clones, with over 70% occurring only once. Trimming at V came to 0 bases and at J to 7 bases, leaving 5 bases not matched to a gene. Germline-derived CDR1 and CDR2 are SGDLS and YYNGEE. This CDR3 region has 15 residues. The record originates from a study of cytomegalovirus exposure and HLA in healthy donors. Study results and limitations: Sequencing likely generated an artifact that appeared as a cluster of highly shared sequence variants.

The rearrangement links TRBV9 to TRBJ2-3; 10 bases line up with TRBD1. This TCR was sampled from a male donor in good health and CMV-seropositive. Sequencing was performed on PBMCs. The CDR3 sequence: CASSVDGTGENTQYF. CDR3 in DNA: TGTGCCAGCAGCGTAGATGGGACAGGGGAGAATACGCAGTATTTT.